Sequencing of this TCR beta chain was carried out in a study of early T cells in non-severe SARS-CoV-2 infection. About the research overall: The authors sequenced bulk RNA from unsorted whole blood, leaving chains unpaired. Whole-study results and caveats: VDJdb-based matching was biased toward anti-spike CD8 responses and missed private and CD4 specificities.

Germline V gene data show CDR1 as SGHNT and CDR2 as YYREEE (reference sequence). Trimming stripped 4 bases from V and 5 bases from J, with 10 bases between. The CDR3 spans 13 residues. This clonotype was seen repeatedly, ten times or more. Its antigen is still unknown. The TCR library protocol attached unique molecular identifiers to the individual cDNA molecules. One entry per CDR3 protein results from TCRdb running MiXCR on the 5' RACE reads. The repertoire has roughly 68,000 distinct CDR3 sequences, around 4.7% of them found once; the top ten carry roughly 5%. This chain connects TRBV5-4 to TRBJ2-1; D is possibly TRBD2 (5 bases). Sequencing input: whole blood. This receptor was obtained from an adult who was a healthcare worker with PCR-confirmed SARS-CoV-2 infection or an uninfected control (not recorded which). Here the CDR3 reads CASSRGSHNEQFF. The CDR3, as DNA: TGTGCCAGCAGCCGGGGATCCCACAATGAGCAGTTCTTC.